The T cell receptor beta chain under discussion was sequenced for a study of OX40 agonist ivuxolimab in advanced cancers. The wider study: Patients enrolled in dose escalation were diagnosed with hepatocellular carcinoma, melanoma, renal cell or head and neck cancer. Whole-study findings and limits: Individuals who were partial responders at 0.1-3.0 mg/kg had clonal expansion that ranked among the lowest. Some nonresponders likewise displayed low normalized T-cell clonal expansion.

Germline CDR1 reads ENHRY; CDR2 reads SYGVKD. Losses at the gene ends were 7 bases for V and 1 base for J; bases not matched to a gene: 7. The CDR3 is 15 residues long. Comment on this clone: Antigen specificity is unknown.

The data were produced by immunoSEQ multiplex PCR, yet TCRdb's version contains in-frame clones alone and is incomplete. The sample comprises more than 45,000 clones, roughly 86% of which are singletons, and more than 6.5% rests with the top ten. The source of this sequence is an adult with an advanced solid tumor such as melanoma, head and neck, liver or kidney cancer. This rearrangement joins TRBV10-3 to TRBJ1-1, with 9 bases identical to TRBD1. Sequencing was performed on CD4+ or CD8+ T cells sorted from blood, taken in a trial of the OX40 agonist ivuxolimab. The CDR3 nucleotides are TGTGCCATCAACAATCCGGGACAGGGGAACACTGAAGCTTTCTTT. It yields the protein CAINNPGQGNTEAFF.